What follows are 15 T cell receptor beta chains derived from one specimen sequenced in a study of esophageal squamous cell carcinoma under preoperative chemotherapy. Described time point: before preoperative PTX-NDP chemotherapy. Using its own MiXCR run on the PCR reads, TCRdb lists one record per CDR3 protein. The sample records about 15,000 distinct CDR3 sequences, approximately 48% being singletons. The sample was collected from a patient given preoperative chemotherapy. Source of these receptors: a human donor with esophageal squamous cell carcinoma. The donor label of this sample is uncertain.

V is TRBV27 and J is TRBJ2-1, with D possibly being TRBD2 (5 bases). CDR1 is MNHEY and CDR2 is SMNVEV in the germline V gene (reference sequence). V was shortened by 5 bases and J by 10 bases, with 18 bases between the two germline ends. This CDR3 has 14 residues. In DNA, the CDR3 is TGTGCCAGCAGTGCGGGTGGAACCAACGGGGAGCAGTTCTTC. It encodes CASSAGGTNGEQFF.

In regard to this clonotype: One end of the junction varies from germline; a read error may be responsible. The chain couples TRBV7-8 to TRBJ2-4; TRBD2 is a possible D gene (6 bases). CDR1 and CDR2 (germline): SGHVS, FQNEAQ. There are 15 residues in the CDR3. For the CDR3, the DNA is TGTGCCAGCAGCCGGGGGACGGGAGAGAAAGACATTCAGTACTTT. Residues: CASSRGTGEKDIQYF.

About this clonotype itself: Mismatch with germline at one junction end may stem from a read error. The chain has TRBV7-3 and TRBJ2-3; the D gene is possibly TRBD1 (5 bases). The CDR3 is 13 residues long. CDR1 SGHTA and CDR2 FQGTGA come from the germline V gene. CDR3 protein: CARGLGDTDTQYF. Here the CDR3 DNA reads TGTGCCAGGGGGCTGGGCGACACAGATACGCAGTATTTC.

This chain joins TRBV6-1 and TRBJ2-1, with TRBD2 matching over 14 bases. The CDR3 totals 16 residues. The germline V gene has CDR1 MNHNS and CDR2 SASEGT. Trimming took 6 bases from V and 3 from J; bases not matched to a gene: 4. The CDR3 is CASRGTSGGHYNEQFF. The CDR3 nucleotides are TGTGCCAGCAGGGGGACTAGCGGGGGCCACTACAATGAGCAGTTCTTC.

This clonotype occurred many times. The chain employs TRBV7-2 and TRBJ2-7; 7 bases line up with TRBD2. CDR3 size: 15 residues. Trimming cost V 1 base and J 1 base; bases outside gene matches: 4. Germline assignment: CDR1 SGHTA and CDR2 FQGNSA. CDR3 DNA sequence: TGTGCCAGCAGCTTAGGCGGGAGTATGTCCTACGAGCAGTACTTC. This sequence encodes CASSLGGSMSYEQYF.

There are many counts of this clonotype. The chain recombines TRBV27 with TRBJ2-5, with D unclear. The CDR3 is 15 amino acids. V lost 0 bases, J lost 4 bases, and 12 bases lay in between. Per germline, CDR1 MNHEY and CDR2 SMNVEV (reference sequence). CDR3 amino acids: CASSLSWVSRETQYF. As DNA, the CDR3 is TGTGCCAGCAGTTTATCGTGGGTTAGTCGAGAGACCCAGTACTTC.

The chain has TRBV30 and TRBJ2-1; 10 nucleotides align to TRBD2. The CDR3 consists of 11 residues. In germline, CDR1 is GTSNPN, CDR2 SVGIG (reference sequence). The V and J ends lost 5 bases and 9 bases, in that order; junction bases with no gene match: 1. Here the CDR3 DNA reads TGTGCCTGGCTAGCGGGAGTTGAGCAGTTCTTC. Its translation is CAWLAGVEQFF.

The chain is built from TRBV7-6 and TRBJ2-1, with D maybe TRBD1 (6 bases). This CDR3 spans 16 amino acids. Trimming left V 2 bases short and J 4 bases short, with 15 bases between. Germline V gene lookup returns CDR1 SGHVS and CDR2 FNYEAQ. DNA for the CDR3: TGTGCCAGCAGCTTATCAACCGGGACACTTTACAATGAGCAGTTCTTC. This codes for CASSLSTGTLYNEQFF.

This clonotype was observed a few times. The chain has TRBV27 and TRBJ1-1, with D maybe TRBD1 (5 bases). The CDR3 spans 14 residues. The V end was cut by 6 bases, the J end by 13 bases, with 24 bases between. Germline CDR1 MNHEY, CDR2 SMNVEV (reference sequence). CDR3 sequence (DNA): TGTGCCAGCAGCCCCCGGGACGGATCTCCAGGAGGTTTCTTT. Its translation: CASSPRDGSPGGFF.

The chain recombines TRBV6-4 with TRBJ2-2; TRBD1 matches at 7 bases. This CDR3 comprises 15 residues. V shed 0 bases, J shed 3 bases, and the junction held 1 base outside the gene matches. The germline gives CDR1 MRHNA, CDR2 SNTAGT. The CDR3 region has the DNA TGTGCCAGCAGTGACTCTACAGGGGACACCGGGGAGCTGTTTTTT. This translates into CASSDSTGDTGELFF.

This clonotype has a single count. The junction differs from germline at one of its ends, possibly a read error. The genes are TRBV7-6 and TRBJ2-2; TRBD1 matches 8 bases. The CDR3 has 18 residues. Per germline, CDR1 SGHVS and CDR2 FNYEAQ. The CDR3 is CASSLDEGQDVDTEELYF. CDR3 DNA: TGTGCCAGCAGCTTAGACGAGGGACAGGATGTAGACACAGAGGAGCTGTATTTT.

The chain links TRBV12-3 or TRBV12-4 to TRBJ2-4; D unclear. Matching the DNA end better, TRBJ2-7 makes the J call doubtful. There are 16 residues in the CDR3. The CDR3, as DNA: TGTGCCAGCAGTTTAGCGCTCAACCGAGCTTCCTACGAGCAGTACTTC. This codes for CASSLALNRASYEQYF.

The chain carries TRBV7-9 and TRBJ2-1; 10 bases are shared with TRBD2. The CDR3 totals 14 residues. Germline V lookup: CDR1 SEHNR, CDR2 FQNEAQ (reference sequence). V gave up 2 bases and J gave up 8 bases; unmatched junction bases: 3. DNA of the CDR3: TGTGCCAGCAGCTTAAGCGGGGGGGGGGATGAGCAGTTCTTC. It translates to CASSLSGGGDEQFF.

The chain joins TRBV6-1 to TRBJ1-1; TRBD1 might be the D (5 bases). Trimming took 0 bases from V and 5 from J, leaving 13 bases between them. CDR1 is MNHNS and CDR2 is SASEGT in the germline V gene. The CDR3 extends over 15 amino acids. CDR3 in amino acids: CASSEAVGGWTEAFF. The DNA for the CDR3 is TGTGCCAGCAGTGAAGCAGTCGGGGGATGGACTGAAGCTTTCTTT.

The V and J genes are TRBV7-9 and TRBJ2-1; D unresolved. In germline, CDR1 is SEHNR, CDR2 FQNEAQ (reference sequence). The length of the CDR3 is 12 residues. Trimming stripped 6 bases from V and 2 bases from J, with 5 bases between. CDR3 loop: CASRGTYNEQFF. The CDR3 nucleotides are TGTGCCAGCAGGGGGACCTACAATGAGCAGTTCTTC.